This TCR beta chain was recovered during a study of shared clonotypes between healthy human individuals. Study-level results: Some clonotypes were shared by all four sorted-subset donors, while others were not shared. The non-shared ones had lower generation probabilities than the shared ones.

The material for each subset, its genomic DNA, was split evenly across several immunoSEQ plates. In the authors' workflow: ImmunoSEQ gave junction-only sequences without quality scores, so filtering differed. Sequencing was performed with immunoSEQ multiplex PCR; in TCRdb, only in-frame clones are kept and a portion is missing. The V and J calls and the clone size are those of that table, but D and trimming were determined from the DNA. Of about 2.1 million clones in the sample, 90% to 95% are singletons; the top ten hold around 1.8%. Trimming took 2 bases from V and 3 from J, leaving 8 bases between them. The CDR3 contains 13 residues. The germline CDR1 and CDR2 sequences are MNHEY and SMNVEV (reference sequence). Naive CD8 cells lacked CD45RO, underwent positive selection for CCR7 and left out terminally differentiated effector memory CD45RA+ cells. Worth noting for this clone: Its cognate antigen is unknown. Different DNA sequences within this sample yield the same CDR3.

This chain links TRBV27 with TRBJ2-7; maybe TRBD2 (5 bases). Material for sequencing was naive CD8+ T cells from PBMCs. This sequence originates from a man aged 18 to 30 in good health. Some clones in this sample may be carry-over from other donors' samples. The CDR3 DNA reads as TGTGCCAGCAGTTTAGAGAGCGGCTACGAGCAGTACTTC. Its translation is CASSLESGYEQYF.